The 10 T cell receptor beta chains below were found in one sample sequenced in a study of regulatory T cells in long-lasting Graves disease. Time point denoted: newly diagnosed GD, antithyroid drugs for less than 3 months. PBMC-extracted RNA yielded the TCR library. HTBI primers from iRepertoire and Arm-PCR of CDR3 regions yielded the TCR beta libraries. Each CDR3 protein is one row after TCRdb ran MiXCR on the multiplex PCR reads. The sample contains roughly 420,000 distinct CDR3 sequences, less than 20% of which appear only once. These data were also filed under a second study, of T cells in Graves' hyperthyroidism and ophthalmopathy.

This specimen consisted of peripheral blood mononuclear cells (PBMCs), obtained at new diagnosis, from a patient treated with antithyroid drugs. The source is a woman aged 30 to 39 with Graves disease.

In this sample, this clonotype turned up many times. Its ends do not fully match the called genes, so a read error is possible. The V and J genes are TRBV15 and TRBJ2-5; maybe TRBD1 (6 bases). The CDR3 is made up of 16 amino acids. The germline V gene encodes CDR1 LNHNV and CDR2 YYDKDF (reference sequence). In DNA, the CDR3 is TGTGCCACCAGCCCGCAGGGAAGGGGGACACAAGAGACTCAGTACTTC. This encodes CATSPQGRGTQETQYF.

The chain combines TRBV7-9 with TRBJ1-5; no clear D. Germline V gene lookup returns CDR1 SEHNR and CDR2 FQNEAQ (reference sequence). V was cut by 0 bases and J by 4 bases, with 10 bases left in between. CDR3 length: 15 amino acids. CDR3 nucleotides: TGTGCCAGCAGCTTAGCACCTTCGGGGAATCAGCCCCAGCATTTT. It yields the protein CASSLAPSGNQPQHF.

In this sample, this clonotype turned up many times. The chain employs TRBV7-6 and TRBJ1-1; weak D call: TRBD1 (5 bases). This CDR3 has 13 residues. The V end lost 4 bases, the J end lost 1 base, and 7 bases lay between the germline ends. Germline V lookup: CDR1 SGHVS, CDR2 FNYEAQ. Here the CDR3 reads CASSWTTNTEAFF. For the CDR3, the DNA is TGTGCCAGCAGCTGGACAACGAACACTGAAGCTTTCTTT.

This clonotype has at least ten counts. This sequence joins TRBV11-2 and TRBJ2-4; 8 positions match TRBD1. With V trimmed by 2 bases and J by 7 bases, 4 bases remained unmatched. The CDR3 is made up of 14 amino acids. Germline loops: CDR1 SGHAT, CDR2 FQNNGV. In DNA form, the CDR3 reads TGTGCCAGCAGCTTACAACAGGGGGGTAACATTCAGTACTTC. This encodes CASSLQQGGNIQYF.

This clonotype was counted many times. As DNA, the CDR3 is TGTGCCAGCAGCCTAGTCATCGGGAATGAGCAGTTCTTC. This translates into CASSLVIGNEQFF. The V gene is TRBV7-9, the J gene TRBJ2-1; D is unresolved. This CDR3 contains 13 residues. Germline lookup yields CDR1 SEHNR and CDR2 FQNEAQ (reference sequence). V dropped 5 bases and J dropped 7 bases, with 12 bases sitting between them.

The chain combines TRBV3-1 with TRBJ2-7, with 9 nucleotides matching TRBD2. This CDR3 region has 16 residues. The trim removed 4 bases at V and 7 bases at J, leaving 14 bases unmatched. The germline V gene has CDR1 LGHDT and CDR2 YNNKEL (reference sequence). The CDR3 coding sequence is TGTGCCAGCAGCCCCGACCCCCCTAGCGGGATGCGAGAGCAGTACTTC. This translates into CASSPDPPSGMREQYF.

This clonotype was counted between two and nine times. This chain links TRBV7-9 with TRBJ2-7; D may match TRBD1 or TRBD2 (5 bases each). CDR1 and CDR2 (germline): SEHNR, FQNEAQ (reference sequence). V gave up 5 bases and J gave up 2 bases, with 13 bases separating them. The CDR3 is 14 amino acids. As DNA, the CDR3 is TGTGCCAGCAGCCCCCCTACGGGACCCTACGAGCAGTACTTC. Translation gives CASSPPTGPYEQYF.

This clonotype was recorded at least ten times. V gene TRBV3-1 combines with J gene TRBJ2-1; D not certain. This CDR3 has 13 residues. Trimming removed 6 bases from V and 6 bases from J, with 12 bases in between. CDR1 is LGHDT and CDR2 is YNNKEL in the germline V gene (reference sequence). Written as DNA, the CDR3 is TGTGCCAGCAGGGTAAGGTCGGGCAATGAGCAGTTCTTC. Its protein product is CASRVRSGNEQFF.

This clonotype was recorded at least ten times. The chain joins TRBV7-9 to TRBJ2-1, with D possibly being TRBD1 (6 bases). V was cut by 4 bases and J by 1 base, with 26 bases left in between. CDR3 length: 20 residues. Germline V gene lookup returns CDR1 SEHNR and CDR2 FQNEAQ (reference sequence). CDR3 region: CASSSRGQGSSQFSYNEQFF. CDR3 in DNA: TGTGCCAGCAGCTCAAGAGGCCAGGGGAGCAGTCAATTTTCCTACAATGAGCAGTTCTTC.

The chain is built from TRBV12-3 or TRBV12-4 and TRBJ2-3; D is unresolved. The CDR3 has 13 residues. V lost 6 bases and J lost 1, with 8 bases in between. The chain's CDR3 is CASRVGRTDTQYF. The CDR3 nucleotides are TGTGCCAGCAGGGTGGGTCGCACAGATACGCAGTATTTT.